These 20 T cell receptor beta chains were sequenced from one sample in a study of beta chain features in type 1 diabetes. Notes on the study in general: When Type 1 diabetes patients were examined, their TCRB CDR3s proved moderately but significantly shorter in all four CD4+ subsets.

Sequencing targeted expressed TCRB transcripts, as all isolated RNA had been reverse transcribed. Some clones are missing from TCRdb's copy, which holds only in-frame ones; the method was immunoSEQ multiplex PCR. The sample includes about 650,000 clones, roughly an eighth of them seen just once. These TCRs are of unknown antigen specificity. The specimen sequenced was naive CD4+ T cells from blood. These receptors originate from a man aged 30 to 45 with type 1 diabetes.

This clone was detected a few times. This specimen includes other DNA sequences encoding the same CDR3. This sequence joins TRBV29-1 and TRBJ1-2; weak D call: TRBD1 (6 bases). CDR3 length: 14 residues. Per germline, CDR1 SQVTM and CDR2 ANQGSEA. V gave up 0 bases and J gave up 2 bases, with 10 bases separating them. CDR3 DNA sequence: TGCAGCGTTGAAGATAGGGGGGGCAACTATGGCTACACCTTC. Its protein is CSVEDRGGNYGYTF.

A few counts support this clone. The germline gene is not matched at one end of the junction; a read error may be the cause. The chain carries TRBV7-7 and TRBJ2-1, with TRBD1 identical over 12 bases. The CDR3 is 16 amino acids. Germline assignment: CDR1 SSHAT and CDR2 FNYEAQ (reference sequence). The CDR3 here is CASSSSGTGGMDEQFF. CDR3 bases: TGTGCTAGCAGCTCCTCCGGGACAGGGGGCATGGATGAGCAGTTCTTC.

The CDR3 region has the DNA TGTGCCACCCATTCCCCCCCAGATACGCAGTATTTT. It codes for CATHSPPDTQYF. The chain couples TRBV28 to TRBJ2-3; D is unresolved. CDR1 and CDR2 from the germline V gene are MDHEN and SYDVKM. This CDR3 comprises 12 residues. Trimming left V 10 bases short and J 4 bases short, with 12 bases between.

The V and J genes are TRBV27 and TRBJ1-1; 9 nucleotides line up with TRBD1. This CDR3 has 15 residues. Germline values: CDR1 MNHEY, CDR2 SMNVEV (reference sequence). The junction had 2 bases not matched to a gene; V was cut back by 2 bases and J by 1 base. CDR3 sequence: CASSLGQGRNTEAFF. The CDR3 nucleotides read TGTGCCAGCAGTTTAGGACAGGGGAGGAACACTGAAGCTTTCTTT.

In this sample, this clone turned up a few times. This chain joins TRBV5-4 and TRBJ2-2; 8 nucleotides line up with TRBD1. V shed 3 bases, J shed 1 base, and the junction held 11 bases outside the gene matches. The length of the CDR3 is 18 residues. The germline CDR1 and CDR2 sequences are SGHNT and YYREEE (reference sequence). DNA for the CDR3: TGTGCCAGCAGCTGGGGGAGGACAGGGAAACTGAACACCGGGGAGCTGTTTTTT. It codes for CASSWGRTGKLNTGELFF.

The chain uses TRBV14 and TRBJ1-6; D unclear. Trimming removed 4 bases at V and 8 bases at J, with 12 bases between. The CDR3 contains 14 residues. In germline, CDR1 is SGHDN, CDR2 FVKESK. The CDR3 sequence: CASSPIGRDSPLHF. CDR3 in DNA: TGTGCCAGCAGCCCCATCGGACGCGATTCACCCCTCCACTTT.

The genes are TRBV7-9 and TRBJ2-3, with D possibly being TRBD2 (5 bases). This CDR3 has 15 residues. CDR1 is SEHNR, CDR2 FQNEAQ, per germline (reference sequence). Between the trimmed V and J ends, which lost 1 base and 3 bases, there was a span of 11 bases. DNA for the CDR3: TGTGCCAGCAGCTTAGTGAGCGGTGCAACAGATACGCAGTATTTT. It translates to CASSLVSGATDTQYF.

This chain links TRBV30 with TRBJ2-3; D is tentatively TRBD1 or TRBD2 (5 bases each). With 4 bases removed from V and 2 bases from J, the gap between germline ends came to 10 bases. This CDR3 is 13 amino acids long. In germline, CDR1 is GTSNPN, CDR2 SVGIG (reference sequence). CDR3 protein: CAWTGTNTDTQYF. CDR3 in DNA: TGTGCCTGGACCGGGACCAACACAGATACGCAGTATTTT.

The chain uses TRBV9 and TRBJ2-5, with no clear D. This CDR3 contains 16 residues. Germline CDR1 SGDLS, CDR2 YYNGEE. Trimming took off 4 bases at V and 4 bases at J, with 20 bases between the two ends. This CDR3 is CASSPTGLASGETQYF. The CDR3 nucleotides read TGTGCCAGCAGCCCCACCGGGTTAGCCTCAGGAGAGACCCAGTACTTC.

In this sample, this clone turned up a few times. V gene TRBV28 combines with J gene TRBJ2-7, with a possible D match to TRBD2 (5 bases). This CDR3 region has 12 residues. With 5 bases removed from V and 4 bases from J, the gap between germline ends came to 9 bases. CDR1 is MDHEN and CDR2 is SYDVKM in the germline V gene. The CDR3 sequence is CASSPRGYEQYF. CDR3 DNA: TGTGCCAGCAGTCCACGGGGTTACGAGCAGTACTTC.

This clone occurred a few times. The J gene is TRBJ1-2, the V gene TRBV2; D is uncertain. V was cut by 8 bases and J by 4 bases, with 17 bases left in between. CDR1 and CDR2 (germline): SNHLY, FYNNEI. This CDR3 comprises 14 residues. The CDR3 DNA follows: TGTGCCAGCGGGAACGAACGGGGTGCCTATGGCTACACCTTC. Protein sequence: CASGNERGAYGYTF.

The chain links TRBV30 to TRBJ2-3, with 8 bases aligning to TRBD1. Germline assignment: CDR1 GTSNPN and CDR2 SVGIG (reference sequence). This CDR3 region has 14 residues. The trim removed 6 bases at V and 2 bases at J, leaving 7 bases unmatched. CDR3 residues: CACTQGAFTDTQYF. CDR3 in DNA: TGTGCCTGCACGCAGGGGGCGTTCACAGATACGCAGTATTTT.

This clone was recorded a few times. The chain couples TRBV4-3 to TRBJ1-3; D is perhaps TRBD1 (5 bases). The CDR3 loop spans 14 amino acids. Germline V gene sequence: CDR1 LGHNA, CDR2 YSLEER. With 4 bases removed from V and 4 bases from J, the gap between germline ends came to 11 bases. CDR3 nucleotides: TGCGCCAGCAGCCCCAGGGCAAACGGAAACACCATATATTTT. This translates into CASSPRANGNTIYF.

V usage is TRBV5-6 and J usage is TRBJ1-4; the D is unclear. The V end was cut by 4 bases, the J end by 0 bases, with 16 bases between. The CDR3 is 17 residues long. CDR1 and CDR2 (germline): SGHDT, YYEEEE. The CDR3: CASSPIGSHPTNEKLFF. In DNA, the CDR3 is TGTGCCAGCAGCCCCATCGGGTCGCATCCAACTAATGAAAAACTGTTTTTT. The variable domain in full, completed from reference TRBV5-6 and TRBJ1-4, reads DAGVTQSPTHLIKTRGQQVTLRCSPKSGHDTVSWYQQALGQGPQFIFQYYEEEERQRGNFPDRFSGHQFPNYSSELNVNALLLGDSALYLCASSPIGSHPTNEKLFFGSGTQLSVL.

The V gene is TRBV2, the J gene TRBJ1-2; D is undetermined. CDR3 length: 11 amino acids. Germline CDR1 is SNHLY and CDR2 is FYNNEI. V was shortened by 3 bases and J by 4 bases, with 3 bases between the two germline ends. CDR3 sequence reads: CASSDTYGYTF. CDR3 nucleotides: TGTGCCAGCAGTGATACCTATGGCTACACCTTC.

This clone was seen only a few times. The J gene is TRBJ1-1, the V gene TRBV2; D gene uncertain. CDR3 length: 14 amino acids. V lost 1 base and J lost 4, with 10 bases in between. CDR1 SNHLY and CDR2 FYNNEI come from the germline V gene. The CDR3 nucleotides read TGTGCCAGCAGTGAAGAAGGACGGAGCACTGAAGCTTTCTTT. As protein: CASSEEGRSTEAFF. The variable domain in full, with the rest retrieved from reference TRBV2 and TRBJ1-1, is EPEVTQTPSHQVTQMGQEVILRCVPISNHLYFYWYRQILGQKVEFLVSFYNNEISEKSEIFDDQFSVERPDGSNFTLKIRSTKLEDSAMYFCASSEEGRSTEAFFGQGTRLTVV.

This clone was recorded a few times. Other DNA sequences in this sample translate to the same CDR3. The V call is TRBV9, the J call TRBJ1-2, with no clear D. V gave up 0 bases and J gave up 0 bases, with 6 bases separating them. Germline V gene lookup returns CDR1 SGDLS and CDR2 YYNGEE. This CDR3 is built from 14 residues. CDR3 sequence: CASSVATANYGYTF. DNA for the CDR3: TGTGCCAGCAGCGTAGCTACAGCTAACTATGGCTACACCTTC.

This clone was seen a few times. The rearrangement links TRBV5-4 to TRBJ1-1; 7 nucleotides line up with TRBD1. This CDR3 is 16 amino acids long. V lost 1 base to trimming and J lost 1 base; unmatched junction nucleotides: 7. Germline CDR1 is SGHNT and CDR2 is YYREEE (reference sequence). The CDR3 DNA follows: TGTGCCAGCAGCTTGTCGGGACAGCTACAGAACACTGAAGCTTTCTTT. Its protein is CASSLSGQLQNTEAFF. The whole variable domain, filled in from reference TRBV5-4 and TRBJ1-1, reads ETGVTQSPTHLIKTRGQQVTLRCSSQSGHNTVSWYQQALGQGPQFIFQYYREEENGRGNFPPRFSGLQFPNYSSELNVNALELDDSALYLCASSLSGQLQNTEAFFGQGTRLTVV.

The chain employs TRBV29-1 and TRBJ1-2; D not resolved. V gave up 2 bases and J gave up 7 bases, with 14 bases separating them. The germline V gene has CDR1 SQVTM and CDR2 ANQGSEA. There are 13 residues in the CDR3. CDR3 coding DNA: TGCAGCGTTGAAATGGGGTCCGGGTTTGGCTACACCTTC. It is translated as CSVEMGSGFGYTF.

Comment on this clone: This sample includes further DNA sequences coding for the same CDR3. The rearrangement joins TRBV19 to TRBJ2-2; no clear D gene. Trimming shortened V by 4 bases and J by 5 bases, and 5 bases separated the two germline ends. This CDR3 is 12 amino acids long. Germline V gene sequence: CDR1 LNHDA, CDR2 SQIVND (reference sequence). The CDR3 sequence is CASSTGTGELFF. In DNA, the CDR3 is TGTGCCAGTAGTACCGGTACCGGGGAGCTGTTTTTT.